This entry describes one T cell receptor (beta chain). Its matching antigen is unknown. This CDR3 spans 16 amino acids. The V and J ends lost 0 bases and 2 bases, in that order; junction bases with no gene match: 3. In germline, CDR1 is LGHNA, CDR2 YSLEER. This entry is derived from a study of cytomegalovirus exposure and HLA in healthy donors. Notes on the study in general: The study labeled 164 TCR beta chains cytomegalovirus-associated. High sensitivity and specificity were reportedly achieved when the classifier diagnosed cytomegalovirus status. Per a prior analysis, the majority of TCR beta V segments were productive roughly 90% or roughly 30% of the time.

It was with 60 Vbeta and 13 Jbeta primers that the PCR ran. TCRdb keeps only in-frame clones here, not all; method: immunoSEQ multiplex PCR. The table lists 65,000 to 75,000 clones, approximately 71% of them singletons. Sequenced: PBMCs. This sequence joins TRBV4-3 and TRBJ2-4; 8 bases map to TRBD1. The source of this sequence is a woman under 40 in good health and CMV-seronegative. CDR3 nucleotides: TGCGCCAGCAGCCAAGAGAGGACAGGGACCAAAAACATTCAGTACTTC. As protein: CASSQERTGTKNIQYF.